The next 3 T cell receptor beta chains were all read from a single sample in a study of identical twins. TCRdb fed the 5' RACE reads into MiXCR, producing one record per CDR3 protein. Altogether fewer than 250,000 distinct CDR3 sequences are present, under 10% being singletons, with the ten largest covering just under 2%. The same data also went into a second study, on yellow fever vaccine responses in identical twins.

Source material: memory (CD45RO+) T cells sorted from blood. The receptor set was obtained from a young woman in good health.

CDR3 region: CASSPLTGDYNSPLHF. CDR3 bases: TGTGCCAGCAGCCCGTTAACAGGGGACTATAATTCACCCCTCCACTTT. The genes are TRBV5-6 and TRBJ1-6; 7 bases line up with TRBD1. CDR1 SGHDT and CDR2 YYEEEE come from the germline V gene. The ends lost 4 bases at V and 3 bases at J; junction bases unmatched: 7. The CDR3 loop spans 16 amino acids.

This clonotype was counted ten times or more. The chain recombines TRBV6-2 or TRBV6-3 with TRBJ2-5, with D hard to call. The CDR3 covers 12 residues. From germline, CDR1 is MNHEY and CDR2 SVGEGT. The V and J ends lost 0 bases and 10 bases respectively, with 9 bases between them. In DNA form, the CDR3 reads TGTGCCAGCAGTTACTCGAGTCATAACCAGTACTTC. Translated, it gives CASSYSSHNQYF.

This clonotype has a count of ten or more. The genes are TRBV12-3 or TRBV12-4 and TRBJ2-4; TRBD2 aligns across 10 bases. The CDR3 sequence is 17 residues long. V shed 3 bases and J 1 base; nucleotides not matched to a gene: 6. The chain's CDR3 is CASSFTSGAGAKNIQYF. CDR3 coding DNA: TGTGCCAGCAGTTTCACTAGCGGGGCGGGGGCCAAAAACATTCAGTACTTC.